This TCR beta chain was identified during a study of T cell responses to AZD1222 COVID-19 vaccine. Germline-derived CDR1 and CDR2 are SGHVS and FNYEAQ. V dropped 6 bases and J dropped 4 bases, with 16 bases sitting between them. This CDR3 is built from 15 residues. It was second doses at about 4 or about 12 weeks that were pooled. Sequencing used immunoSEQ multiplex PCR; TCRdb keeps in-frame clones, though not all of them. The sample lists 75,000 to 85,000 clones, roughly 90% occurring once. Study results and caveats: Most donors were white British and more were female, and clonal diversity was possibly underestimated. Repertoire samples came only from after the peak T cell response. Increased Spike-specific TCR breadth and depth were observed after two AZD1222 doses.

Worth noting for this clone: The antigen is undetermined.

The specimen was peripheral blood, collected 28 days after the second AZD1222 dose. V and J are TRBV7-6 and TRBJ1-5, with no clear D. This clonotype was obtained from an adult who received the AZD1222 COVID-19 vaccine. The CDR3 protein is CASRFPRWRNQPQHF. The CDR3 region has the DNA TGTGCCAGCAGATTCCCAAGGTGGAGGAATCAGCCCCAGCATTTT. Filled out from reference TRBV7-6 and TRBJ1-5, the complete variable domain reads GAGVSQSPRYKVTKRGQDVALRCDPISGHVSLYWYRQALGQGPEFLTYFNYEAQQDKSGLPNDRFSAERPEGSISTLTIQRTEQRDSAMYRCASRFPRWRNQPQHFGDGTRLSIL.